This TCR beta chain was sequenced in a study of T-cell memory formation after mild COVID-19. Study-wide results and limits: CD8+ contracting clones occupied EMRA, while CD4+ ones occupied mainly CM and EM.

This clonotype was picked up a small number of times. The antigen is not known. Germline assignment: CDR1 SGHRS and CDR2 YFSETQ. V lost 4 bases to trimming and J lost 0 bases, with 15 bases between them. The CDR3 sequence is 16 residues long. 5'RACE with constant-segment primers built TCRalpha and TCRbeta cDNA libraries with UMIs. Via MiXCR, TCRdb re-called the 5' RACE reads, giving one row per CDR3 protein. The sample yields approximately 350,000 distinct CDR3 sequences, over 10% seen once. Sequenced sample: PBMCs or a T cell subset sorted from them (not recorded which). This TCR came from a man aged 18 to 35 who had mild COVID-19 (a few samples of this study predate the infection). Cell type and time point are not known. The chain couples TRBV5-1 to TRBJ2-3; D might be TRBD1 (5 bases). CDR3 nucleotides: TGCGCCAGCAGCAGGGGCGTGGGCCTTAGCACAGATACGCAGTATTTT. This translates into CASSRGVGLSTDTQYF.